These 29 T cell receptor beta chains were sequenced from one sample in a study of a mutant IDH1 vaccine in newly diagnosed glioma. Sample time point: week 5, during vaccination. In the vaccine, a single dose held 300 ug of the mutant IDH1 20-mer peptide, along with topical imiquimod. The method was immunoSEQ multiplex PCR; TCRdb's version includes in-frame clones alone and lacks a portion of them. The repertoire has tens of thousands of clones, around 80% of them found once; the top ten carry approximately 5.2%. Antigen specificity for these receptors is unknown. The sample was PBMCs, taken from a glioma patient whose treatment included an IDH1 peptide vaccine. The origin of the receptors is a man aged 45-65 years with glioma.

This clone came up a few times. The chain is built from TRBV6-6 and TRBJ1-1; D not resolved. The CDR3 contains 12 residues. The germline V gene encodes CDR1 MNHNY and CDR2 SVGAGI (reference sequence). V was clipped by 5 bases and J by 2 bases, with 6 bases between them. The CDR3 DNA is TGTGCCAGCAGTCCTAGTAACACTGAAGCTTTCTTT. Its protein product is CASSPSNTEAFF.

The chain combines TRBV18 with TRBJ2-6; no reliable D call. The CDR3 consists of 15 residues. V was clipped by 6 bases and J by 0 bases, with 9 bases between them. In germline, CDR1 is KGHSH, CDR2 LQKENI. Written as DNA, the CDR3 is TGTGCCAGCTCTCACAAATACTCTGGGGCCAACGTCCTGACTTTC. Its protein is CASSHKYSGANVLTF.

This clone was recorded only once. The chain has TRBV27 and TRBJ1-5; no clear D gene. Germline V CDR1 and CDR2: MNHEY, SMNVEV (reference sequence). This CDR3 is 12 amino acids long. The germline V and J ends were trimmed by 3 bases and 4 bases, with 4 bases remaining between them. DNA for the CDR3: TGTGCCAGCAGTTTCCTAAATCAGCCCCAGCATTTT. It translates to CASSFLNQPQHF.

The chain recombines TRBV7-9 with TRBJ2-3; D not certain. The CDR3 covers 13 residues. V was cut by 1 base and J by 0 bases, with 2 bases left in between. Per germline, CDR1 SEHNR and CDR2 FQNEAQ (reference sequence). The CDR3 coding sequence is TGTGCCAGCAGCTTAGGGAGCACAGATACGCAGTATTTT. It yields the protein CASSLGSTDTQYF. Full variable domain (remainder filled in from reference TRBV7-9 and TRBJ2-3): DTGVSQNPRHKITKRGQNVTFRCDPISEHNRLYWYRQTLGQGPEFLTYFQNEAQLEKSRLLSDRFSAERPKGSFSTLEIQRTEQGDSAMYLCASSLGSTDTQYFGPGTRLTVL.

V is TRBV5-4 and J is TRBJ1-3, with a possible D match to TRBD1 (6 bases). CDR1 SGHNT and CDR2 YYREEE come from the germline V gene (reference sequence). The CDR3 length is 16 residues. V lost 4 bases to trimming and J lost 2 bases, with 16 bases between them. CDR3 sequence (DNA): TGTGCCAGCAGCCTAGGAGAGGGGGACCCTGGAAACACCATATATTTT. This translates into CASSLGEGDPGNTIYF.

The gene calls are TRBV6-5 and TRBJ1-3; 7 bases map to TRBD1. Germline CDR1 and CDR2: MNHEY and SVGAGI. With 6 bases clipped from V and 3 bases from J, the junction kept 5 bases outside the gene matches. The CDR3 has 14 amino acids. CDR3 DNA sequence: TGTGCCAGCAGACCGACAGGGAATGGAAACACCATATATTTT. Encoded protein: CASRPTGNGNTIYF.

V and J are TRBV30 and TRBJ2-2; TRBD1 matches 9 bases. Germline CDR1 GTSNPN, CDR2 SVGIG (reference sequence). After removal of 7 bases from V and 0 bases from J, the junction contained 9 bases not matched to a gene. The CDR3 runs to 16 residues. CDR3 in DNA: TGTGCCTCAGCCGGGACAGGGCCCCCGAACACCGGGGAGCTGTTTTTT. Protein: CASAGTGPPNTGELFF.

V usage is TRBV30 and J usage is TRBJ2-7; 9 nucleotides agree with TRBD1. V lost 5 bases, J lost 4 bases, and 18 bases stayed unmatched. CDR3 length: 17 amino acids. CDR1 and CDR2 (germline): GTSNPN, SVGIG (reference sequence). For the CDR3, the DNA is TGTGCCTGGTCCTACTTTAATCCGGGACAGGGTCGGTACGAGCAGTACTTC. The encoded protein is CAWSYFNPGQGRYEQYF.

The V and J genes are TRBV19 and TRBJ2-7; D possibly uses TRBD1 or TRBD2 (5 bases each). Trimming cost V 3 bases and J 3 bases, with 12 bases left between them. This CDR3 spans 14 amino acids. The germline gives CDR1 LNHDA, CDR2 SQIVND (reference sequence). Here the CDR3 reads CASSIGTEFYEQYF. CDR3 coding DNA: TGTGCCAGTAGTATCGGGACGGAGTTCTACGAGCAGTACTTC. Complete variable domain (other parts from reference TRBV19 and TRBJ2-7): DGGITQSPKYLFRKEGQNVTLSCEQNLNHDAMYWYRQDPGQGLRLIYYSQIVNDFQKGDIAEGYSVSREKKESFPLTVTSAQKNPTAFYLCASSIGTEFYEQYFGPGTRLTVT.

V is TRBV6-5 and J is TRBJ1-4; the D gene is possibly TRBD1 (6 bases). V shed 2 bases and J shed 11 bases, with 15 bases lying between them. Germline assignment: CDR1 MNHEY and CDR2 SVGAGI. The CDR3 has 14 residues. The CDR3 bases are TGTGCCAGCAGTTACGCCTCGGACAGCAGTAAACTGTTTTTT. As protein: CASSYASDSSKLFF.

This chain joins TRBV5-5 and TRBJ1-5; D ambiguous. This CDR3 is built from 14 residues. In germline, CDR1 is SGHKS, CDR2 YYEKEE (reference sequence). V was cut by 1 base and J by 3 bases, with 8 bases left in between. As DNA, the CDR3 is TGTGCCAGCAGCTTGAGAGTTGCCAATCAGCCCCAGCATTTT. Translation gives CASSLRVANQPQHF.

The chain employs TRBV5-1 and TRBJ2-3, with D possibly TRBD2 on 6 matching bases. The CDR3 has 15 amino acids. Germline CDR1 SGHRS, CDR2 YFSETQ. The germline V and J ends were trimmed by 2 bases and 2 bases, with 12 bases remaining between them. CDR3: CASSLVGGVTDTQYF. As DNA, the CDR3 is TGCGCCAGCAGCTTAGTCGGCGGGGTCACAGATACGCAGTATTTT.

The CDR3 loop is CAWSSGQGYTIYF. As DNA, the CDR3 is TGTGCCTGGAGTTCGGGACAGGGATACACCATATATTTT. V usage is TRBV30 and J usage is TRBJ1-3; 9 bases align to TRBD1. The CDR3 contains 13 residues. Germline CDR1 is GTSNPN and CDR2 is SVGIG (reference sequence). V trimming: 2 bases; J trimming: 8 bases; junction bases outside the gene matches: 4.

This clone came up a few times. This chain uses TRBV7-9 with TRBJ1-1; D ambiguous. Germline CDR1 is SEHNR and CDR2 is FQNEAQ (reference sequence). CDR3 length: 11 residues. V shed 6 bases and J shed 7 bases, with 9 bases lying between them. CDR3 DNA: TGTGCCAGCAGTCTAGCGGGTGAAGCTTTCTTT. This gives the protein CASSLAGEAFF.

The chain links TRBV19 to TRBJ2-2, with D possibly TRBD2 on 5 matching bases. V lost 1 base to trimming and J lost 5 bases, with 8 bases between them. The CDR3 is 14 amino acids. Looked up from germline, CDR1 is LNHDA and CDR2 is SQIVND (reference sequence). This CDR3 is CASSIGPGTGELFF. In nucleotides, the CDR3 is TGTGCCAGTAGTATAGGCCCGGGAACCGGGGAGCTGTTTTTT.

The CDR3 nucleotides read TGTGCCAGCAGTTACTCGGACAGAAACACTGAAGCTTTCTTT. Amino acid sequence: CASSYSDRNTEAFF. This sequence joins TRBV6-5 and TRBJ1-1; the D gene is possibly TRBD1 (6 bases). CDR3 size: 14 residues. The germline V gene encodes CDR1 MNHEY and CDR2 SVGAGI. The V end lost 0 bases, the J end lost 2 bases, and 7 bases lay between the germline ends.

To note about this clone: Germline is not matched at one junction end, which may reflect a read error. This chain uses TRBV19 with TRBJ2-2; no clear D gene. CDR3 length equals 13 residues. Germline lookup yields CDR1 LNHDA and CDR2 SQIVND (reference sequence). The CDR3 loop is CASSTLNPGELFF. For the CDR3, the DNA is TGTGCCAGTAGTACCCTGAACCCCGGGGAGCTGTTTTTT.

The rearrangement links TRBV27 to TRBJ2-7, with TRBD1 as a possible D gene (5 bases). V lost 6 bases, J lost 2 bases, and 8 bases lay in between. Germline CDR1 is MNHEY and CDR2 is SMNVEV (reference sequence). The CDR3 has 12 residues. In DNA form, the CDR3 reads TGTGCCAGCAGCCCAGGGCCCTACGAGCAGTACTTC. Protein: CASSPGPYEQYF.

The rearrangement uses TRBV18 and TRBJ2-1, with D unresolved. The CDR3 runs 15 residues. With 3 bases removed from V and 6 bases from J, the gap between germline ends came to 15 bases. Looked up from germline, CDR1 is KGHSH and CDR2 is LQKENI. CDR3 in DNA: TGTGCCAGCTCACCTGGGCAGGCCACGGCCAATGAGCAGTTCTTC. Translated, it gives CASSPGQATANEQFF.

This clone was found once. The chain has TRBV7-9 and TRBJ2-3, with D hard to call. Trimming removed 3 bases at V and 4 bases at J, with 8 bases between. Germline V gene lookup returns CDR1 SEHNR and CDR2 FQNEAQ (reference sequence). The CDR3 runs 13 residues. CDR3 sequence (DNA): TGTGCCAGCAGCTTTCCGCCCCCAGATACGCAGTATTTT. Its translation is CASSFPPPDTQYF.

This chain connects TRBV19 to TRBJ2-1; D is ambiguous. Trimming shortened V by 3 bases and J by 6 bases, and 12 bases separated the two germline ends. The CDR3 has 14 amino acids. The V gene's germline CDR1 is LNHDA and CDR2 SQIVND (reference sequence). The CDR3 is CASSMVTTVNEQFF. The CDR3 coding sequence is TGTGCCAGTAGTATGGTAACGACCGTCAATGAGCAGTTCTTC.

This rearrangement joins TRBV29-1 to TRBJ2-3; D is ambiguous. CDR3 length equals 13 residues. Deletions cut 7 bases from V and 0 bases from J, with 11 bases between. The germline V gene encodes CDR1 SQVTM and CDR2 ANQGSEA. CDR3 loop: CSAWYRSTDTQYF. CDR3 bases: TGCAGCGCCTGGTATAGAAGCACAGATACGCAGTATTTT.

This clone was counted a few times. The genes are TRBV7-9 and TRBJ1-1; D unresolved. CDR1 SEHNR and CDR2 FQNEAQ come from the germline V gene (reference sequence). V was trimmed by 3 bases and J by 1 base, leaving 0 bases between them. This CDR3 is built from 11 residues. DNA for the CDR3: TGTGCCAGCAGCTTGAACACTGAAGCTTTCTTT. Its protein product is CASSLNTEAFF.

The chain has TRBV19 and TRBJ1-2, with D perhaps TRBD1 (5 bases). The germline V and J ends were trimmed by 4 bases and 0 bases, with 9 bases remaining between them. Looked up from germline, CDR1 is LNHDA and CDR2 is SQIVND (reference sequence). The CDR3 covers 14 residues. The CDR3 loop reads CASSKGASNYGYTF. CDR3 bases: TGTGCCAGTAGTAAAGGGGCCTCTAACTATGGCTACACCTTC. The entire variable domain, with the rest obtained from reference TRBV19 and TRBJ1-2, is as follows: DGGITQSPKYLFRKEGQNVTLSCEQNLNHDAMYWYRQDPGQGLRLIYYSQIVNDFQKGDIAEGYSVSREKKESFPLTVTSAQKNPTAFYLCASSKGASNYGYTFGSGTRLTVV.

The chain couples TRBV19 to TRBJ1-2, with TRBD1 matching 10 bases. Germline values: CDR1 LNHDA, CDR2 SQIVND (reference sequence). V lost 6 bases and J lost 4; bases outside the gene matches: 5. The CDR3 runs 14 residues. The CDR3, as DNA: TGTGCCAGTAGGGACCGGGACAGGGGCTATGGCTACACCTTC. This sequence encodes CASRDRDRGYGYTF.

The chain has TRBV23-1 and TRBJ2-1; the match to TRBD1 covers 7 bases. TRBV23-1 is noted as an ORF with a role that remains uncertain. This CDR3 has 17 residues. V shed 0 bases and J 7 bases; nucleotides not matched to a gene: 12. The CDR3 coding sequence is TGCGCCAGCAGTCAATCGGAAGGAGACAGGGCGAGTAATGAGCAGTTCTTC. Translated, it gives CASSQSEGDRASNEQFF.

This chain connects TRBV7-3 to TRBJ2-5, with 9 bases that match TRBD2. The CDR3 is made up of 18 amino acids. The junction had 16 bases not matched to a gene; V was cut back by 6 bases and J by 2 bases. The germline CDR1 and CDR2 sequences are SGHTA and FQGTGA. The CDR3 reads CASSSPPEAGGRQETQYF. The CDR3 nucleotides are TGTGCCAGCAGTTCTCCTCCGGAAGCGGGGGGAAGGCAAGAGACCCAGTACTTC.

The J gene is TRBJ2-3, the V gene TRBV19, with D possibly matching TRBD2 (7 bases). Germline-derived CDR1 and CDR2 are LNHDA and SQIVND (reference sequence). The germline V and J ends were trimmed by 3 bases and 6 bases, with 16 bases remaining between them. The CDR3 is 15 amino acids. The DNA of the CDR3 is TGTGCCAGTAGTATCTGGGGGGGGGCGGAGGATACGCAGTATTTT. Translation gives CASSIWGGAEDTQYF.

This chain joins TRBV5-4 and TRBJ1-2; tentatively, D is TRBD1 (5 bases). V lost 6 bases and J 8 bases, leaving 14 bases between the germline ends. CDR3 length equals 12 residues. Germline values: CDR1 SGHNT, CDR2 YYREEE (reference sequence). CDR3 protein: CASTWGGNGYTF. CDR3 nucleotide sequence: TGTGCCAGCACCTGGGGGGGGAACGGCTACACCTTC. Filled out from reference TRBV5-4 and TRBJ1-2, the complete variable domain reads ETGVTQSPTHLIKTRGQQVTLRCSSQSGHNTVSWYQQALGQGPQFIFQYYREEENGRGNFPPRFSGLQFPNYSSELNVNALELDDSALYLCASTWGGNGYTFGSGTRLTVV.